A selection of T cell receptor beta chains follows, all from one sample in a study of a mutant IDH1 vaccine in newly diagnosed glioma. Their antigens are not known. Produced via immunoSEQ multiplex PCR; TCRdb's table is partial and in-frame only. Seen here are about 54,000 clones, 80% to 85% observed once, and the top ten hold over 4%. This sample comprised PBMCs, obtained from a glioma patient whose treatment included an IDH1 peptide vaccine. All receptors derive from a woman in her late teens or twenties with glioma. Both conserved end residues are part of each CDR3. Fields, in order: CDR3 DNA, CDR3 protein, clone size, J gene, V gene, D gene. D genes are given only for firm matches. Rows may omit the clone size; those that give it use once, few, many or a size class.

DNA: TGCGCCAGCAGCTTGGCCCAAACAAGTAGTGAAAAACTGTTTTTT
CDR3: CASSLAQTSSEKLFF
size: once
J: TRBJ1-4
V: TRBV5-1
D: .

DNA: TGTGCCAGCATTCTAACTGCTTACAGGGAGGTTGCCGGGGAGCTGTTTTTT
CDR3: CASILTAYREVAGELFF
size: .
J: TRBJ2-2
V: TRBV5-5
D: .

DNA: TGTGCCACCAGCAGAACGGATTCGAACACTGAAGCTTTCTTT
CDR3: CATSRTDSNTEAFF
size: .
J: TRBJ1-1
V: TRBV15
D: .

DNA: TGTGCCAGCAGCCCGACAGGTTACTCTGGAAACACCATATATTTT
CDR3: CASSPTGYSGNTIYF
size: .
J: TRBJ1-3
V: TRBV6-5
D: .

DNA: TGCGCCAGCAGCCAAGACATGGGGTTTGGTGAAGCTTTCTTT
CDR3: CASSQDMGFGEAFF
size: .
J: TRBJ1-1
V: TRBV4-1
D: .

DNA: TGTGCCAGCAGCGCCCTTCCGGGACAGGGGAGCTCTGGAAACACCATATATTTT
CDR3: CASSALPGQGSSGNTIYF
size: .
J: TRBJ1-3
V: TRBV9
D: TRBD1

DNA: TGTGCCAGCTCACCACCGAACAGGAGGAACACTGAAGCTTTCTTT
CDR3: CASSPPNRRNTEAFF
size: once
J: TRBJ1-1
V: TRBV18
D: .

DNA: TGTGCCAGCAGCGACGATTCGGGACGGAAAAATTCACCCCTCCACTTT
CDR3: CASSDDSGRKNSPLHF
size: .
J: TRBJ1-6
V: TRBV5-6
D: .

DNA: TGTGCCAGCAGCTTAGTTGCGGGAGGCAGCGGAAAAGGTTACGAGCAGTACTTC
CDR3: CASSLVAGGSGKGYEQYF
size: .
J: TRBJ2-7
V: TRBV7-2
D: TRBD2

DNA: TGTGCCAGCAGTCCTCCGACGGGGGACACCGGGGAGCTGTTTTTT
CDR3: CASSPPTGDTGELFF
size: .
J: TRBJ2-2
V: TRBV6-5
D: .

DNA: TGTGCCAGCAGCCAAACTAACAGGGGTCCCTATAATTCACCCCTCCACTTT
CDR3: CASSQTNRGPYNSPLHF
size: .
J: TRBJ1-6
V: TRBV4-2
D: TRBD1

DNA: TGTGCCAGCAGCTTAGTCGTAGGTCTAAACTATGGCTACACCTTC
CDR3: CASSLVVGLNYGYTF
size: .
J: TRBJ1-2
V: TRBV7-2
D: .

DNA: TGTGCCAGCAAGCGACAGGGAGATCGTGAAAAACTGTTTTTT
CDR3: CASKRQGDREKLFF
size: .
J: TRBJ1-4
V: TRBV6-6
D: TRBD1

DNA: TGCAGCGCGATCCGGGGGGCGGGGCAAGAGACCCAGTACTTC
CDR3: CSAIRGAGQETQYF
size: .
J: TRBJ2-5
V: TRBV29-1
D: .

DNA: TGTGCCAGCAGCCTCAATGAGGGGCAGTTCTTC
CDR3: CASSLNEGQFF
size: .
J: TRBJ2-1
V: TRBV7-2
D: .

DNA: TGTGCCAGCAGCGTAGGCGGGACAGGGGGCTACGAGCAGTACTTC
CDR3: CASSVGGTGGYEQYF
size: .
J: TRBJ2-7
V: TRBV9
D: TRBD1

DNA: TGTGCCAGCAGTCCGGGACAGGGATCTTTAGCTTTCTTT
CDR3: CASSPGQGSLAFF
size: .
J: TRBJ1-1
V: TRBV2
D: TRBD1

DNA: TGTGCCATCAGCGAAACTGTAGTGGGGGCGGTCAATGAGCAGTTCTTC
CDR3: CAISETVVGAVNEQFF
size: once
J: TRBJ2-1
V: TRBV10-3
D: .

DNA: TGTGCCAGCAGAGACAGGTACTATGGCTACACCTTC
CDR3: CASRDRYYGYTF
size: .
J: TRBJ1-2
V: TRBV2
D: .

DNA: TGTGCCAGCAGTGGGAGAGGGACAGGGGAAGGGACCCAGTACTTC
CDR3: CASSGRGTGEGTQYF
size: .
J: TRBJ2-5
V: TRBV6-1
D: TRBD1

DNA: TGCAGCGAAACCGGGGATTCCTCGGGGACCCAGTACTTC
CDR3: CSETGDSSGTQYF
size: .
J: TRBJ2-5
V: TRBV29-1
D: .

DNA: TGTGCCAGCAGCTTCTCTTCCGGGACAGGGGGCCAAGAGACCCAGTACTTC
CDR3: CASSFSSGTGGQETQYF
size: .
J: TRBJ2-5
V: TRBV7-9
D: TRBD1

DNA: TGTGCCAGCAGCTCGGGGGACTTTAGGGGCTACGAGCAGTACTTC
CDR3: CASSSGDFRGYEQYF
size: .
J: TRBJ2-7
V: TRBV7-3
D: .

DNA: TGTGCCAGCAGCTTGGTCAGGGAGACTGAAGCTTTCTTT
CDR3: CASSLVRETEAFF
size: few
J: TRBJ1-1
V: TRBV5-6
D: .

DNA: TGTGCCAGCAGCCTGAGCAGGGGGTCAACCGGGGAGCTGTTTTTT
CDR3: CASSLSRGSTGELFF
size: .
J: TRBJ2-2
V: TRBV11-2
D: TRBD1

DNA: TGTGCCAGCGAACCGGACAGCTCGAGCCCAAACACCGGGGAGCTGTTTTTT
CDR3: CASEPDSSSPNTGELFF
size: .
J: TRBJ2-2
V: TRBV19
D: .

DNA: TGTGCCAGCAGCCCACGGACAGGGCTGAAAGGAGAGCAGTACTTC
CDR3: CASSPRTGLKGEQYF
size: .
J: TRBJ2-7
V: TRBV11-1
D: TRBD1

DNA: TGTGCCTGGAGCTTAACTAGGGCGGGAGGTTCCGAGCAGTACTTC
CDR3: CAWSLTRAGGSEQYF
size: once
J: TRBJ2-7
V: TRBV30
D: TRBD2

DNA: TGCAGCGTTGAGTCCCCACCACGGGGTGTTCTAGCCCCCACTGAAAAACTGTTTTTT
CDR3: CSVESPPRGVLAPTEKLFF
size: .
J: TRBJ1-4
V: TRBV29-1
D: .

DNA: TGTGCCAGCAGCTTAGCGAGGAAAGGGCGCTTGGGTGGCTACACCTTC
CDR3: CASSLARKGRLGGYTF
size: .
J: TRBJ1-2
V: TRBV7-8
D: .

DNA: TGTGCCAGCAGCTTACTCCTACGGGACAGGGTAGTGTACAATGAGCAGTTCTTC
CDR3: CASSLLLRDRVVYNEQFF
size: once
J: TRBJ2-1
V: TRBV5-5
D: TRBD1

DNA: TGTGCCAGCAGCTTGAGTCCCCGGGAGACCCAGTACTTC
CDR3: CASSLSPRETQYF
size: .
J: TRBJ2-5
V: TRBV5-4
D: .

DNA: TGCAGCATCCAGGGGGCAGGCAATCAGCCCCAGCATTTT
CDR3: CSIQGAGNQPQHF
size: .
J: TRBJ1-5
V: TRBV29-1
D: TRBD1

DNA: TGTGCCAGCAGCTACCGGGGGCCTCTAGCGGGAGGGGCCTACGAGCAGTACTTC
CDR3: CASSYRGPLAGGAYEQYF
size: .
J: TRBJ2-7
V: TRBV7-2
D: TRBD2

DNA: TGTGCCAGCAGCCCGGGACAGGGGCCGCGATCGCTTGAGCAGTTCTTC
CDR3: CASSPGQGPRSLEQFF
size: .
J: TRBJ2-1
V: TRBV5-8
D: TRBD1

DNA: TGTGCCAGCAGCTGGCGACAGGGGGGGAGTGAAAAACTGTTTTTT
CDR3: CASSWRQGGSEKLFF
size: few
J: TRBJ1-4
V: TRBV5-6
D: TRBD1

DNA: TGTGCCAGCAGCAGGGTTGGGGGGGGCTGGAATGGCTACACCTTC
CDR3: CASSRVGGGWNGYTF
size: .
J: TRBJ1-2
V: TRBV27
D: .

DNA: TGTGCCAGCAGTGCGGAAAAACTGTTTTTT
CDR3: CASSAEKLFF
size: few
J: TRBJ1-4
V: TRBV2
D: .

DNA: TGCAGCGCCGTGGACAGGGGGCCTTTCGTGTACTTC
CDR3: CSAVDRGPFVYF
size: .
J: TRBJ2-7
V: TRBV29-1
D: TRBD1

DNA: TGCAGCGTTGCCTTACCGCAGGGGAAAGCTGGGGCCAACGTCCTGACTTTC
CDR3: CSVALPQGKAGANVLTF
size: .
J: TRBJ2-6
V: TRBV29-1
D: .

DNA: TGTGCCAGCAGAACAGGGGGGTTGAACACTGAAGCTTTCTTT
CDR3: CASRTGGLNTEAFF
size: .
J: TRBJ1-1
V: TRBV5-6
D: TRBD1

DNA: TGCGCCAGCAGCTACAACAGGGATGGCTACACCTTC
CDR3: CASSYNRDGYTF
size: few
J: TRBJ1-2
V: TRBV5-1
D: .

DNA: TGTGCCAGCAGCTTAGTGGGACTTGGCTACGAGCAGTACTTC
CDR3: CASSLVGLGYEQYF
size: few
J: TRBJ2-7
V: TRBV7-8
D: .

DNA: TGTGCCAGCAGCGAGGGGGTTGGGATGAACACTGAAGCTTTCTTT
CDR3: CASSEGVGMNTEAFF
size: few
J: TRBJ1-1
V: TRBV7-9
D: .

DNA: TGTGCCAGCAGCAAAGCGCTCTCGCGGGGGAGTGGGTACACCTTC
CDR3: CASSKALSRGSGYTF
size: .
J: TRBJ1-2
V: TRBV21-1
D: .

DNA: TGTGCCAGCCTTGCGACTGGGCTCTACAATGAGCAGTTCTTC
CDR3: CASLATGLYNEQFF
size: .
J: TRBJ2-1
V: TRBV6-6
D: .

DNA: TGTGCCAGCAGCGTCTTCCAGGGGGGGGATACGCAGTATTTT
CDR3: CASSVFQGGDTQYF
size: .
J: TRBJ2-3
V: TRBV9
D: .

DNA: TGCGCCAGCAGCCACCTCCAGAGCGAGCAGTACTTC
CDR3: CASSHLQSEQYF
size: once
J: TRBJ2-7
V: TRBV4-1
D: .

DNA: TGTGCCAGCAGTAGGACGGGGAACGAGCAGTACTTC
CDR3: CASSRTGNEQYF
size: .
J: TRBJ2-7
V: TRBV27
D: .

DNA: TGCGCCAGCAGCCCCGGACAGGGCCTGGAGGCTTTCTTT
CDR3: CASSPGQGLEAFF
size: .
J: TRBJ1-1
V: TRBV4-3
D: TRBD1

DNA: TGTGCCAGCAGTTTATGGGTTGAGGGATACGAGCAGTACTTC
CDR3: CASSLWVEGYEQYF
size: .
J: TRBJ2-7
V: TRBV28
D: .